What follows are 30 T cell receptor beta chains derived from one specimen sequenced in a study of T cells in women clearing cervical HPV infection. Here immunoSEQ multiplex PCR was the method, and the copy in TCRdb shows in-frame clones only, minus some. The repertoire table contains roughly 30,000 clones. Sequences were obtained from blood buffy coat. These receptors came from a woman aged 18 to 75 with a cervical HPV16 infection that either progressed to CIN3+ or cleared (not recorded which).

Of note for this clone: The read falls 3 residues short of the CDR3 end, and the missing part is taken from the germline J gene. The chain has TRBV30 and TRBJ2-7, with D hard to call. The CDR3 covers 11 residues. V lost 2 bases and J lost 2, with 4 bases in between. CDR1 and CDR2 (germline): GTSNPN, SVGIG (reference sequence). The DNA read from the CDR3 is TGTGCCTGGAGTCGGGCCTACGAG. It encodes CAWSRAYE. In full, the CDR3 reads CAWSRAYEQYF.

CDR3 DNA (partial): TGTGCCAGCAGCCCCCCCGGCGGAACCTACGAC. This translates into CASSPPGGTYD. The complete CDR3 protein is CASSPPGGTYDYTF. V usage is TRBV7-2 and J usage is TRBJ1-2; no clear D. The DNA ends 3 residues before the CDR3 does, and the rest of the CDR3 is filled in from the germline J gene. This CDR3 comprises 14 residues. In germline, CDR1 is SGHTA, CDR2 FQGNSA.

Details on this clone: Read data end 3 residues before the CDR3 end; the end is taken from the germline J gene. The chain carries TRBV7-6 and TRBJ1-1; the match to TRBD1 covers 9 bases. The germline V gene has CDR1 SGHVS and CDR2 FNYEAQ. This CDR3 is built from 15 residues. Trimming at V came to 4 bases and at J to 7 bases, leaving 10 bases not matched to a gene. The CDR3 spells CASSYPGQGGSEAFF. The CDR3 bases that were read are TGTGCCAGCAGCTACCCGGGACAGGGAGGTAGTGAA.

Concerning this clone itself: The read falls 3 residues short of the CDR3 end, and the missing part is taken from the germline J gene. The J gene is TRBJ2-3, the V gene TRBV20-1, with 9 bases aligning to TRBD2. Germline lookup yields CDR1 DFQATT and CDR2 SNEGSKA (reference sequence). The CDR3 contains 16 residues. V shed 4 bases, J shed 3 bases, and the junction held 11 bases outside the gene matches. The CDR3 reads CSATHGASGTTDTQYF. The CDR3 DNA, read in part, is TGCAGTGCTACCCACGGGGCTAGCGGGACTACAGATACG.

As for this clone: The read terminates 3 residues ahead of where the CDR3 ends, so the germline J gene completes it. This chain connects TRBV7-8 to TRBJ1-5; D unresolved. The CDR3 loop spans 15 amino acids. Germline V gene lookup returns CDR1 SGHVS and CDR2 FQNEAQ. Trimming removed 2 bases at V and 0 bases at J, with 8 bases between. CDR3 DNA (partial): TGTGCCAGCAGCTTATCCCACAATAGCAATCAGCCC. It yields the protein CASSLSHNSNQP. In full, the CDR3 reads CASSLSHNSNQPQHF.

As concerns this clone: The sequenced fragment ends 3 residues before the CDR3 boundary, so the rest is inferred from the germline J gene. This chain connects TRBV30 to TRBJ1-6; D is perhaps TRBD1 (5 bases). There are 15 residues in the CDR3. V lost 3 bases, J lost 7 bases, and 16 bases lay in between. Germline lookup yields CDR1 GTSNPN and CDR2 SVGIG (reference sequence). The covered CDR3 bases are TGTGCCTGGAGCCAGGGAAGGTTAAGGAATTCACCC. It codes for CAWSQGRLRNSP. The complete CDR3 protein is CAWSQGRLRNSPLHF.

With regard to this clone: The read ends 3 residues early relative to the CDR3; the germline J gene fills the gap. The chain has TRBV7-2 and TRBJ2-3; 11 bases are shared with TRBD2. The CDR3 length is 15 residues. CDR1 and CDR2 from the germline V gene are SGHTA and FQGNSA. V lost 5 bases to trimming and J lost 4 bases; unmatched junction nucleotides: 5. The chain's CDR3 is CASSGSGGVADTQYF. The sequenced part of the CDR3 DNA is TGTGCCAGCAGCGGTAGCGGGGGGGTGGCAGATACG.

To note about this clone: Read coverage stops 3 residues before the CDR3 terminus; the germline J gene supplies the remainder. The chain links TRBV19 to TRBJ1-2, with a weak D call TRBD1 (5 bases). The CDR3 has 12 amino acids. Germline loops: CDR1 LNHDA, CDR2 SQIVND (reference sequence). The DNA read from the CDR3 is TGTGCCAGTAGTATTGCAGGGAGGGAC. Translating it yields CASSIAGRD. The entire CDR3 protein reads CASSIAGRDYTF.

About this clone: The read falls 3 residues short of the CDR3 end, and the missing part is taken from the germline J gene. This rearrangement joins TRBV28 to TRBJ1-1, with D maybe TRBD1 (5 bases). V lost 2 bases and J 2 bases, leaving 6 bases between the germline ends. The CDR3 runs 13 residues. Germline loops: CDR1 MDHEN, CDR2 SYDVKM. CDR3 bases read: TGTGCCAGCAGTTTACAGGGAAACACTGAA. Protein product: CASSLQGNTE. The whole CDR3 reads CASSLQGNTEAFF. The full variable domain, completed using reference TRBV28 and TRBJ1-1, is DVKVTQSSRYLVKRTGEKVFLECVQDMDHENMFWYRQDPGLGLRLIYFSYDVKMKEKGDIPEGYSVSREKKERFSLILESASTNQTSMYLCASSLQGNTEAFFGQGTRLTVV.

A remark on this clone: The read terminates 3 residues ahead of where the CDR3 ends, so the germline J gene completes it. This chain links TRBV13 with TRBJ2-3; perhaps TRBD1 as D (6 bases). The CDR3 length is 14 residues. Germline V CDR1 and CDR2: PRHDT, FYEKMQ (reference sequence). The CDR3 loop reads CASSQTGHQETQYF. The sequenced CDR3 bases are TGTGCCAGCAGCCAAACAGGGCACCAAGAGACG.

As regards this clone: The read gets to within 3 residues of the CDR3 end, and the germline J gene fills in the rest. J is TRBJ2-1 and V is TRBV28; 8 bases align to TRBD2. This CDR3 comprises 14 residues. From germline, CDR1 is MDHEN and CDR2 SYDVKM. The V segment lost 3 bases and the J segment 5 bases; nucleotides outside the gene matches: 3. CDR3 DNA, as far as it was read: TGTGCCAGCAGTTTTAGCGGGATCGACAATGAG. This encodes CASSFSGIDNE. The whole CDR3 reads CASSFSGIDNEQFF.

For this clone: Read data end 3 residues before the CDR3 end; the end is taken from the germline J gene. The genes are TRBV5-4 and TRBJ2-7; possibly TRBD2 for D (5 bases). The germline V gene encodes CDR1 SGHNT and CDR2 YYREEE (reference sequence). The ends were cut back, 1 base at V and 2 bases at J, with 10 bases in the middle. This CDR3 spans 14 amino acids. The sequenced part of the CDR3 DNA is TGTGCCAGCAGCTTGTACGGGGTCCCCTACGAG. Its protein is CASSLYGVPYE. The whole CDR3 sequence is CASSLYGVPYEQYF.

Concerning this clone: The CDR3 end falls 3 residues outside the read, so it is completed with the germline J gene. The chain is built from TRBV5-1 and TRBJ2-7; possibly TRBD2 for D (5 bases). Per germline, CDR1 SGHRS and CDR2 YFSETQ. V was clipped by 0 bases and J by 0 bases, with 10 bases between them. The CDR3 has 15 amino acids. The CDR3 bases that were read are TGCGCCAGCAGCTTGGCCCTCGACTACTCCTACGAG. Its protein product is CASSLALDYSYE. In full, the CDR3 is CASSLALDYSYEQYF. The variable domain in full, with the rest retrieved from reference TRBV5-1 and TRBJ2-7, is KAGVTQTPRYLIKTRGQQVTLSCSPISGHRSVSWYQQTPGQGLQFLFEYFSETQRNKGNFPGRFSGRQFSNSRSEMNVSTLELGDSALYLCASSLALDYSYEQYFGPGTRLTVT.

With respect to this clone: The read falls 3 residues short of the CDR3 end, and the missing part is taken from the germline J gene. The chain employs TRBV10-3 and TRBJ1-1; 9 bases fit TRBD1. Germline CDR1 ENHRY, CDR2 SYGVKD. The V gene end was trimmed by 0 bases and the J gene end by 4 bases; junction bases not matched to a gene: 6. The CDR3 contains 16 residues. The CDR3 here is CAISESGQGPLTEAFF. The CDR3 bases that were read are TGTGCCATCAGTGAGTCGGGACAGGGTCCCCTCACTGAA.

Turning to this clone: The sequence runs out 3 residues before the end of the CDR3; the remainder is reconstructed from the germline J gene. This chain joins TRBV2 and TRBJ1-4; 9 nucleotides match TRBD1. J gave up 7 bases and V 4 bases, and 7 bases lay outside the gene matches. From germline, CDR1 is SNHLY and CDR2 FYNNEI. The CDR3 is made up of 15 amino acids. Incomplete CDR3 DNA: TGTGCCAGCAGTGGCCCGACAGGGGGAAGTGAAAAA. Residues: CASSGPTGGSEK. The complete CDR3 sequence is CASSGPTGGSEKLFF.

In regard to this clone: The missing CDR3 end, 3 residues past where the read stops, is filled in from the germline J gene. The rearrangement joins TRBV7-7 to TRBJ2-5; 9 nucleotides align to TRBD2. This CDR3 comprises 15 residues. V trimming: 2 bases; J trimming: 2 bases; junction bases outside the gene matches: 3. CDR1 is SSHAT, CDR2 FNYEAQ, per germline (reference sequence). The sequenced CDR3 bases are TGTGCCAGCAGCTTATTAGCGGGGGAGCAAGAGACC. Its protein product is CASSLLAGEQET. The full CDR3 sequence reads CASSLLAGEQETQYF.

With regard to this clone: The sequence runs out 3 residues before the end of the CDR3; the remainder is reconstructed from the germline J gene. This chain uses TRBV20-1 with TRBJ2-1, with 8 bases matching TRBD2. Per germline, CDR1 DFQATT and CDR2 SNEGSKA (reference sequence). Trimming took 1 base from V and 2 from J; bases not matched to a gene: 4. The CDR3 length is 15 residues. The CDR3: CSARGRGGAYNEQFF. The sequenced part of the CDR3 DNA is TGCAGTGCTAGAGGTCGGGGGGGCGCCTACAATGAG.

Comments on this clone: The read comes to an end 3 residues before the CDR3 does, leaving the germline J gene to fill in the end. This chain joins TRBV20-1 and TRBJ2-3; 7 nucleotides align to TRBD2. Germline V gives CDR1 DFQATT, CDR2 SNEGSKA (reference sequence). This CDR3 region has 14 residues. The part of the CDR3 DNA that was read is TGCAGTGCTAGCCGATGGACTAGTGAAAGTTCG. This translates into CSASRWTSESS. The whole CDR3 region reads CSASRWTSESSQYF.

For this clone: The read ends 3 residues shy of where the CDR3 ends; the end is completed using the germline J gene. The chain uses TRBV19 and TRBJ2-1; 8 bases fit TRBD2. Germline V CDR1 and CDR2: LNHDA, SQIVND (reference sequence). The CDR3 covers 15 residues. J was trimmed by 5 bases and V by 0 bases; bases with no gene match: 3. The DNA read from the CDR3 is TGTGCCAGTAGTATAGAACTAGCGGACCACAATGAG. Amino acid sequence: CASSIELADHNE. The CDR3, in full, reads CASSIELADHNEQFF.

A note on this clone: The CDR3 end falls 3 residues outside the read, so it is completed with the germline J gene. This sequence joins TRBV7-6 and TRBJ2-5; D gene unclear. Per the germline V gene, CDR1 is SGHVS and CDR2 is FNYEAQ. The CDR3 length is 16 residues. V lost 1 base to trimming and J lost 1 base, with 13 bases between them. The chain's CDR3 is CASSLGSPDPQETQYF. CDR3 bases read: TGTGCCAGCAGCTTAGGTTCGCCAGATCCCCAAGAGACC.

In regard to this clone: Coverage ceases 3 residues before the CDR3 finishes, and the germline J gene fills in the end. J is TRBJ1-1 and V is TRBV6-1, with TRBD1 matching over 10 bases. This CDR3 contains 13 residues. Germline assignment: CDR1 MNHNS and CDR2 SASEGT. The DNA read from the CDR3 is TGTGCCAGCAGTGAAGCGGGGACAGGGGAG. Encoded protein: CASSEAGTGE. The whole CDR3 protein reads CASSEAGTGEAFF.

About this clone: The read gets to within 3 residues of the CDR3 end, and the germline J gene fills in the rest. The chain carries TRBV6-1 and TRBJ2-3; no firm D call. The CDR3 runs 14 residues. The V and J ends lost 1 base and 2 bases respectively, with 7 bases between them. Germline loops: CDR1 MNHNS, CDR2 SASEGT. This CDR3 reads CASSEGLTTDTQYF. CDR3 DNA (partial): TGTGCCAGCAGTGAAGGACTGACCACAGATACG.

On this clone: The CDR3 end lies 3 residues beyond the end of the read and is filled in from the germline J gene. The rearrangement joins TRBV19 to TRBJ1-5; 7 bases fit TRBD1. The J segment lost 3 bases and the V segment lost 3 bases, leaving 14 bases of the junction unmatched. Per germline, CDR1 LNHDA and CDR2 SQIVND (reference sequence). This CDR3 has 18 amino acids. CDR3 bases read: TGTGCCAGTAGTATTCATCTTCGAGGGGGCAGGATCAATCAGCCC. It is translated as CASSIHLRGGRINQP. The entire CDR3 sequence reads CASSIHLRGGRINQPQHF. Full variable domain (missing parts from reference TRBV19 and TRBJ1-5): DGGITQSPKYLFRKEGQNVTLSCEQNLNHDAMYWYRQDPGQGLRLIYYSQIVNDFQKGDIAEGYSVSREKKESFPLTVTSAQKNPTAFYLCASSIHLRGGRINQPQHFGDGTRLSIL.

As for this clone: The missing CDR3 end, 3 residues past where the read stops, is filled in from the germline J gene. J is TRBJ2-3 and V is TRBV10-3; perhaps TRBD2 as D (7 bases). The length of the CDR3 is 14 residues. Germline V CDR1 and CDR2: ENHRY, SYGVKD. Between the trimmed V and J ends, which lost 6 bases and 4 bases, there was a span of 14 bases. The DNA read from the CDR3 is TGTGCCATCAGCGGAGGGGGGGCCGCAGATACG. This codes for CAISGGGAADT. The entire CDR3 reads CAISGGGAADTQYF.

The CDR3 is CASAGGREETQYF. The DNA read from the CDR3 is TGTGCCTCTGCGGGCGGGCGAGAAGAGACC. J is TRBJ2-5 and V is TRBV2, with D possibly being TRBD2 (5 bases). The sequence runs out 3 residues before the end of the CDR3; the remainder is reconstructed from the germline J gene. CDR1 is SNHLY and CDR2 is FYNNEI in the germline V gene. The CDR3 is 13 residues long. Trimming shortened V by 11 bases and J by 3 bases, and 16 bases separated the two germline ends.

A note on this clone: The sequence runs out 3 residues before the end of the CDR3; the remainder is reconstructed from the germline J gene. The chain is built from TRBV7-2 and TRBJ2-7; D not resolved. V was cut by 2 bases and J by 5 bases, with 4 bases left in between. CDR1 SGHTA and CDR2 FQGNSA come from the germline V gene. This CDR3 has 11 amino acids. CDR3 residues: CASSLRHEQYF. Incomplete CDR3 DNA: TGTGCCAGCAGCTTAAGGCACGAG. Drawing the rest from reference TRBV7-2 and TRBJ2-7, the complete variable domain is GAGVSQSPSNKVTEKGKDVELRCDPISGHTALYWYRQSLGQGLEFLIYFQGNSAPDKSGLPSDRFSAERTGGSVSTLTIQRTQQEDSAVYLCASSLRHEQYFGPGTRLTVT.

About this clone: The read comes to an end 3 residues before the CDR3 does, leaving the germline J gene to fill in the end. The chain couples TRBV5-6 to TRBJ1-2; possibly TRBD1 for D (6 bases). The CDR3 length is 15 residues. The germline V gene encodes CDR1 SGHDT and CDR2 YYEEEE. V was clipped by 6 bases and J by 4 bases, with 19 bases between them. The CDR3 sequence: CASTLRDTSFYGYTF. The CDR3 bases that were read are TGTGCCAGCACCCTTCGGGACACCTCATTCTATGGC.

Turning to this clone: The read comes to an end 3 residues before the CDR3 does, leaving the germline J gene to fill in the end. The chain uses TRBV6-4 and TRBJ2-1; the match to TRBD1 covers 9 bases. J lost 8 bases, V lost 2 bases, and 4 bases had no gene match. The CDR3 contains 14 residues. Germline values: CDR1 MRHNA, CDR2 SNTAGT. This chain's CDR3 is CASSDRGQGDEQFF. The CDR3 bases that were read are TGTGCCAGCAGTGACCGGGGACAGGGTGATGAG.

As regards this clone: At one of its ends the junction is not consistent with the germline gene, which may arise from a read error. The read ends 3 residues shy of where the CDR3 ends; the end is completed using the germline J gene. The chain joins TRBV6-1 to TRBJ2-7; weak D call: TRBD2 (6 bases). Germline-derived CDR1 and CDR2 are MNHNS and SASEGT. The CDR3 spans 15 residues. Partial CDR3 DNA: TGTGCCAGCAGTGCCCGGGACTGGCCCTCCCACGAG. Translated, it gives CASSARDWPSHE. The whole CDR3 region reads CASSARDWPSHEQYF.

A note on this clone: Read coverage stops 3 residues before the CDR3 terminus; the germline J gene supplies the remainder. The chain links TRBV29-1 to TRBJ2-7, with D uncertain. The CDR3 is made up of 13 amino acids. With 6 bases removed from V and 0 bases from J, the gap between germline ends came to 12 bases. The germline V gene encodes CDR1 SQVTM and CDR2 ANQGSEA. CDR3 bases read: TGCAGCGTCGGTAGAGCAACCTCCTACGAG. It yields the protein CSVGRATSYE. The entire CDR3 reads CSVGRATSYEQYF.